The 18 T cell receptor beta chains below all came from one sample that was sequenced in a study of T cell responses to AZD1222 COVID-19 vaccine. Sequenced by immunoSEQ multiplex PCR; TCRdb stores in-frame clones only, minus some. The table shows over 100,000 clones, with around nine tenths occurring only once. Material: peripheral blood, obtained on day 0 of AZD1222 vaccination. These receptors came from an adult in good health.

This chain joins TRBV19 and TRBJ1-2, with D hard to call. This CDR3 has 11 amino acids. Trimming stripped 7 bases from V and 2 bases from J, with 5 bases between. The germline V gene has CDR1 LNHDA and CDR2 SQIVND (reference sequence). CDR3 in amino acids: CASTENYGYTF. The CDR3 region has the DNA TGTGCCAGTACGGAGAACTATGGCTACACCTTC.

Comment on this clone: Other DNA variants within this sample encode the same CDR3. V and J are TRBV27 and TRBJ2-7, with TRBD1 identical over 7 bases. The CDR3 loop spans 13 amino acids. With V trimmed by 6 bases and J by 2 bases, 4 bases remained unmatched. Germline lookup yields CDR1 MNHEY and CDR2 SMNVEV (reference sequence). This CDR3 reads CASSPGQTYEQYF. Written as DNA, the CDR3 is TGTGCCAGCAGCCCGGGACAGACCTACGAGCAGTACTTC.

The CDR3 is CASTSQQNTEAFF. The CDR3 DNA reads as TGTGCCAGCACCTCACAGCAGAACACTGAAGCTTTCTTT. The rearrangement links TRBV7-9 to TRBJ1-1, with unresolved D. V was trimmed by 7 bases and J by 1 base, leaving 10 bases between them. The CDR3 spans 13 residues. The germline CDR1 and CDR2 sequences are SEHNR and FQNEAQ (reference sequence).

The J gene is TRBJ1-1, the V gene TRBV6-1; D is possibly TRBD1 (5 bases). Looked up from germline, CDR1 is MNHNS and CDR2 is SASEGT. Trimming pared 0 bases from V and 1 base from J, leaving 6 bases between. The CDR3 loop spans 14 amino acids. CDR3 protein: CASSEAGQNTEAFF. CDR3 in DNA: TGTGCCAGCAGTGAAGCAGGACAGAACACTGAAGCTTTCTTT.

J is TRBJ1-6 and V is TRBV6-5; D not resolved. Trimming removed 6 bases at V and 8 bases at J, with 11 bases between. This CDR3 comprises 13 residues. Germline CDR1 reads MNHEY; CDR2 reads SVGAGI. The CDR3 DNA reads TGTGCCAGCAGCCCCTCAACCTATTCACCCCTCCACTTT. This sequence encodes CASSPSTYSPLHF.

The chain couples TRBV5-4 to TRBJ2-1; TRBD1 agrees at 8 bases. The V gene end was trimmed by 4 bases and the J gene end by 2 bases; junction bases not matched to a gene: 2. This CDR3 is built from 14 residues. Per germline, CDR1 SGHNT and CDR2 YYREEE (reference sequence). The CDR3 DNA follows: TGTGCCAGCAGCCAGGACAGGGCCTACAATGAGCAGTTCTTC. This sequence encodes CASSQDRAYNEQFF.

This chain links TRBV18 with TRBJ1-1; no firm D call. Trimming cost V 2 bases and J 1 base, with 8 bases left between them. The CDR3 contains 14 residues. CDR1 and CDR2 (germline): KGHSH, LQKENI. The CDR3 DNA reads TGTGCCAGCTCACCAGGGGTGAAGAACACTGAAGCTTTCTTT. Its protein is CASSPGVKNTEAFF. Full variable domain (missing parts from reference TRBV18 and TRBJ1-1): NAGVMQNPRHLVRRRGQEARLRCSPMKGHSHVYWYRQLPEEGLKFMVYLQKENIIDESGMPKERFSAEFPKEGPSILRIQQVVRGDSAAYFCASSPGVKNTEAFFGQGTRLTVV.

This clone was seen a few times. The genes are TRBV15 and TRBJ1-1, with a tentative D call TRBD1 (5 bases). V gave up 0 bases and J gave up 1 base, with 12 bases separating them. Germline V gene data show CDR1 as LNHNV and CDR2 as YYDKDF (reference sequence). CDR3 length: 16 residues. The CDR3 nucleotides are TGTGCCACCAGCAGAGATGTAGGGGTCGGGAACACTGAAGCTTTCTTT. Its protein is CATSRDVGVGNTEAFF.

This clone was seen only once. The V call is TRBV19, the J call TRBJ2-2; tentative D call: TRBD2 (6 bases). The germline V and J ends were trimmed by 6 bases and 3 bases, with 14 bases remaining between them. Germline V gives CDR1 LNHDA, CDR2 SQIVND (reference sequence). The CDR3 spans 15 residues. The CDR3 reads CASRAWRGDTGELFF. The CDR3, as DNA: TGTGCCAGTAGGGCTTGGAGGGGTGACACCGGGGAGCTGTTTTTT.

This chain connects TRBV4-1 to TRBJ2-1; maybe TRBD2 (5 bases). V lost 4 bases and J lost 0, with 13 bases in between. Germline V CDR1 and CDR2: MGHRA, YSYEKL. CDR3 length equals 16 residues. In DNA, the CDR3 is TGCGCCAGCAGCCTTGCTTGGAGGAGCTCCTACAATGAGCAGTTCTTC. This gives the protein CASSLAWRSSYNEQFF.

The rearrangement uses TRBV3-1 (or the pseudogene TRBV3-2) and TRBJ2-2, with TRBD2 matching over 7 bases. The CDR3 length is 16 residues. Looked up from germline, CDR1 is LGHDT and CDR2 is YNNKEL (reference sequence). Unmatched junction bases numbered 5, after V lost 2 bases and J lost 2 bases. CDR3 region: CASSQKWGGNTGELFF. In DNA form, the CDR3 reads TGTGCCAGCAGCCAAAAGTGGGGGGGTAACACCGGGGAGCTGTTTTTT.

The rearrangement joins TRBV19 to TRBJ1-1, with TRBD1 matching over 9 bases. The V gene end was trimmed by 7 bases and the J gene end by 4 bases; junction bases not matched to a gene: 4. Germline V CDR1 and CDR2: LNHDA, SQIVND (reference sequence). There are 13 residues in the CDR3. The CDR3: CASNDRGTTEAFF. CDR3 nucleotide sequence: TGTGCCAGTAATGACAGGGGGACCACTGAAGCTTTCTTT.

The sample holds a few counts of this clone. CDR3 amino acids: CASSRTESGEKLFF. CDR3 nucleotide sequence: TGTGCCAGCAGCCGTACAGAAAGCGGTGAAAAACTGTTTTTT. The chain couples TRBV7-9 to TRBJ1-4; D is unclear. The CDR3 consists of 14 residues. The germline V and J ends were trimmed by 5 bases and 7 bases, with 14 bases remaining between them. Germline V gene data show CDR1 as SEHNR and CDR2 as FQNEAQ (reference sequence).

This clone was recorded only once. The chain recombines TRBV25-1 with TRBJ2-3; the D is unclear. Germline lookup yields CDR1 MGHDK and CDR2 SYGVNS. The V and J ends lost 1 base and 4 bases respectively, with 6 bases between them. This CDR3 comprises 13 residues. Here the CDR3 DNA reads TGTGCCAGCAGTGAATCCCCCGCAGATACGCAGTATTTT. Translation gives CASSESPADTQYF.

The CDR3 loop is CASSERQGSPQPQHF. CDR3 nucleotides: TGTGCCAGCAGTGAGAGACAGGGATCCCCCCAGCCCCAGCATTTT. The V and J genes are TRBV2 and TRBJ1-5, with TRBD1 matching over 7 bases. Germline lookup yields CDR1 SNHLY and CDR2 FYNNEI. J was trimmed by 7 bases and V by 3 bases; bases with no gene match: 9. The CDR3 sequence is 15 residues long.

The chain joins TRBV2 to TRBJ1-5; the D gene is possibly TRBD1 (6 bases). The V and J ends lost 7 bases and 3 bases respectively, with 10 bases between them. Looked up from germline, CDR1 is SNHLY and CDR2 is FYNNEI. This CDR3 comprises 13 residues. The CDR3: CASKGGINQPQHF. DNA for the CDR3: TGTGCCAGCAAAGGGGGAATCAATCAGCCCCAGCATTTT.

The chain has TRBV6-6 and TRBJ1-4, with D unresolved. Germline lookup yields CDR1 MNHNY and CDR2 SVGAGI (reference sequence). CDR3 length: 12 amino acids. Trimming stripped 7 bases from V and 7 bases from J, with 10 bases between. CDR3 DNA: TGTGCCAGCAAGGCGCTACGTGAAAAACTGTTTTTT. This sequence encodes CASKALREKLFF.

The rearrangement links TRBV19 to TRBJ1-1; D unclear. The V gene's germline CDR1 is LNHDA and CDR2 SQIVND (reference sequence). V was cut by 5 bases and J by 7 bases, with 14 bases left in between. This CDR3 spans 13 amino acids. The CDR3 sequence: CASSVPLYGEAFF. CDR3 nucleotide sequence: TGTGCCAGTAGTGTTCCTCTTTATGGTGAAGCTTTCTTT.